These 18 T cell receptor beta chains originate from one sample sequenced in a study of cytomegalovirus exposure and HLA in healthy donors. With 60 Vbeta and 13 Jbeta primers, the PCR was carried out. Libraries were prepared by immunoSEQ multiplex PCR; TCRdb keeps only in-frame clonotypes and omits some of them. This table has 100,000 to 150,000 clones, more than 60% appearing once. The sequencing sample was made of PBMCs. The receptors here all came from a woman in her late teens or twenties in good health and CMV-seronegative.

J is TRBJ2-2 and V is TRBV5-4, with D hard to call. The CDR3 runs to 15 residues. V lost 0 bases to trimming and J lost 1 base, with 7 bases between them. Looked up from germline, CDR1 is SGHNT and CDR2 is YYREEE (reference sequence). The CDR3 DNA reads TGTGCCAGCAGCTTGGACTACGAGAACACCGGGGAGCTGTTTTTT. Its protein is CASSLDYENTGELFF. Looking up the rest from reference TRBV5-4 and TRBJ2-2 gives the full variable domain: ETGVTQSPTHLIKTRGQQVTLRCSSQSGHNTVSWYQQALGQGPQFIFQYYREEENGRGNFPPRFSGLQFPNYSSELNVNALELDDSALYLCASSLDYENTGELFFGEGSRLTVL.

J is TRBJ1-1 and V is TRBV5-8; D call uncertain. The germline V and J ends were trimmed by 4 bases and 7 bases, with 8 bases remaining between them. The CDR3 covers 11 residues. Germline assignment: CDR1 SGHTS and CDR2 YDEGEE. Written as DNA, the CDR3 is TGTGCCAGCAGCGTAGCCATTGAAGCTTTCTTT. It specifies CASSVAIEAFF.

The CDR3 DNA reads as TGTGCCAGCAGCTTAAACAGATACAATGAGCAGTTCTTC. Translated: CASSLNRYNEQFF. V usage is TRBV13 and J usage is TRBJ2-1, with unresolved D. The CDR3 contains 13 residues. The germline V gene encodes CDR1 PRHDT and CDR2 FYEKMQ (reference sequence). Trimming pared 2 bases from V and 4 bases from J, leaving 6 bases between.

The V and J genes are TRBV6-6 and TRBJ2-7; D might be TRBD1 (6 bases). Germline CDR1 and CDR2: MNHNY and SVGAGI (reference sequence). This CDR3 contains 14 residues. Deletions cut 0 bases from V and 4 bases from J, with 10 bases between. CDR3 coding DNA: TGTGCCAGCAGTTACTCTGGACAGAAGTACGAGCAGTACTTC. Its translation: CASSYSGQKYEQYF.

The CDR3 DNA is TGTGCCAGCAGCCAACTACTAGCGGGAGTCCGGGAGACCCAGTACTTC. It yields the protein CASSQLLAGVRETQYF. The rearrangement links TRBV7-8 to TRBJ2-5; TRBD2 agrees at 11 bases. The CDR3 has 16 amino acids. The germline gives CDR1 SGHVS, CDR2 FQNEAQ. Trimming cost V 5 bases and J 5 bases; bases outside gene matches: 10.

The CDR3 sequence: CASTPGDRGTEAFF. The CDR3 region has the DNA TGTGCCAGCACCCCCGGGGATCGGGGGACTGAAGCTTTCTTT. The chain uses TRBV6-5 and TRBJ1-1, with TRBD1 as a possible D gene (5 bases). This CDR3 is 14 amino acids long. The germline CDR1 and CDR2 sequences are MNHEY and SVGAGI. The V gene lost 7 bases and the J gene lost 5 bases, with 17 bases spanning the gap.

V is TRBV29-1 and J is TRBJ2-7, with D possibly being TRBD2 (6 bases). Germline V CDR1 and CDR2: SQVTM, ANQGSEA. The V end was cut by 0 bases, the J end by 4 bases, with 13 bases between. The CDR3 length is 14 residues. The CDR3 spells CSVEDPGGGYEQYF. CDR3 in DNA: TGCAGCGTTGAAGATCCCGGGGGTGGATACGAGCAGTACTTC.

The chain is built from TRBV28 and TRBJ2-3, with TRBD2 matching 10 bases. The CDR3 has 20 residues. Germline loops: CDR1 MDHEN, CDR2 SYDVKM. V shed 8 bases, J shed 1 base, and the junction held 21 bases outside the gene matches. CDR3 amino acids: CASGTPASGSGSGGTDTQYF. The CDR3 DNA sequence: TGTGCCAGCGGCACACCTGCTAGCGGGAGTGGGTCGGGTGGCACAGATACGCAGTATTTT. The complete variable domain, with remaining parts taken from reference TRBV28 and TRBJ2-3, reads DVKVTQSSRYLVKRTGEKVFLECVQDMDHENMFWYRQDPGLGLRLIYFSYDVKMKEKGDIPEGYSVSREKKERFSLILESASTNQTSMYLCASGTPASGSGSGGTDTQYFGPGTRLTVL.

V and J are TRBV7-9 and TRBJ2-2; TRBD1 aligns across 9 bases. V was clipped by 5 bases and J by 4 bases; unmatched bases: 17. The CDR3 covers 19 residues. Germline V gene data show CDR1 as SEHNR and CDR2 as FQNEAQ (reference sequence). The CDR3 coding sequence is TGTGCCAGCAGCCCACGAATCTTGAGGACAGGGGACATCACCGGGGAGCTGTTTTTT. Translation gives CASSPRILRTGDITGELFF.

This clone was detected once. The chain combines TRBV4-2 with TRBJ2-6, with D unresolved. CDR3 length: 16 amino acids. Germline values: CDR1 LGHNA, CDR2 YNFKEQ. With 0 bases removed from V and 4 bases from J, the gap between germline ends came to 10 bases. The DNA for the CDR3 is TGTGCCAGCAGCCAAGATCTAGGTGGGGGGGCCAACGTCCTGACTTTC. Translated: CASSQDLGGGANVLTF.

The chain employs TRBV30 and TRBJ1-3, with 7 bases fitting TRBD1. Germline V CDR1 and CDR2: GTSNPN, SVGIG (reference sequence). This CDR3 region has 16 residues. J gave up 0 bases and V 0 bases, and 5 bases lay outside the gene matches. The DNA of the CDR3 is TGTGCCTGGAGTGTTAAGACAGGGAGCTCTGGAAACACCATATATTTT. Translating gives CAWSVKTGSSGNTIYF.

The chain carries TRBV9 and TRBJ2-1; D uncertain. V was cut by 4 bases and J by 5 bases, with 19 bases left in between. CDR1 and CDR2 (germline): SGDLS, YYNGEE. The CDR3 is made up of 16 amino acids. In DNA form, the CDR3 reads TGTGCCAGCAGCCTTTCAAACTCCTTCCCTGACAATGAGCAGTTCTTC. Protein product: CASSLSNSFPDNEQFF.

The J gene is TRBJ2-7, the V gene TRBV5-1, with D possibly being TRBD2 (5 bases). Trimming took off 0 bases at V and 6 bases at J, with 13 bases between the two ends. CDR1 and CDR2 (germline): SGHRS, YFSETQ. The CDR3 contains 14 residues. This CDR3 is CASSLESYRGEQYF. The CDR3 DNA reads as TGCGCCAGCAGCTTGGAGTCGTACCGGGGCGAGCAGTACTTC.

The chain uses TRBV6-4 and TRBJ2-1, with 8 bases fitting TRBD2. Germline V gene data show CDR1 as MRHNA and CDR2 as SNTAGT. The length of the CDR3 is 13 residues. Losses at the gene ends were 8 bases for V and 8 bases for J; bases not matched to a gene: 8. The DNA for the CDR3 is TGTGCCAGCTCCGGGACTAGTGAGGATGAGCAGTTCTTC. Translation: CASSGTSEDEQFF.

This clone appeared a single time. The rearrangement links TRBV29-1 to TRBJ2-3, with 8 positions matching TRBD1. J lost 1 base, V lost 6 bases, and 6 bases had no gene match. Germline assignment: CDR1 SQVTM and CDR2 ANQGSEA. There are 14 residues in the CDR3. The CDR3 DNA follows: TGCAGCGTGGGGCAGGGGGCGGGCACAGATACGCAGTATTTT. Translated: CSVGQGAGTDTQYF.

Worth noting for this clone: The junction shows a germline mismatch at one end, possibly a read error. The gene calls are TRBV6-5 and TRBJ2-5, with 7 positions matching TRBD1. The CDR3 runs 15 residues. Germline V gene data show CDR1 as MNHEY and CDR2 as SVGAGI. In DNA form, the CDR3 reads TGTGCCAGCAGCCCCACCGTGGACAGGCAAGAGGCCCAGTACTTC. Its protein product is CASSPTVDRQEAQYF.

The chain uses TRBV9 and TRBJ1-1; 12 bases line up with TRBD1. J lost 0 bases, V lost 4 bases, and 4 bases had no gene match. The CDR3 contains 16 residues. Germline CDR1 SGDLS, CDR2 YYNGEE. The CDR3, as DNA: TGTGCCAGCAGCCCCCGGGACAGGGGGCTGAACACTGAAGCTTTCTTT. This gives the protein CASSPRDRGLNTEAFF.

The rearrangement joins TRBV28 to TRBJ1-1, with D maybe TRBD1 (6 bases). Germline V CDR1 and CDR2: MDHEN, SYDVKM. V was shortened by 0 bases and J by 7 bases, with 15 bases between the two germline ends. The CDR3 has 15 residues. CDR3 DNA sequence: TGTGCCAGCAGTTTATGGGAGGACAGCTCCTTTGAAGCTTTCTTT. Its protein product is CASSLWEDSSFEAFF.